This T cell receptor (beta chain) appears in the sequencing data of a study of blood T cell repertoires in COVID-19. Across the study: The United States, Italy and Spain provided the acute and convalescent COVID-19 samples.

Trimming took 6 bases from V and 15 from J; bases not matched to a gene: 9. Germline CDR1 and CDR2: SQVTM and ANQGSEA. The CDR3 is made up of 11 amino acids. Only in-frame clones appear in the TCRdb table, and some are missing; sequencing was by immunoSEQ multiplex PCR. Of over 150,000 clones listed, around 82% were seen once; the top ten hold roughly 13%. The V and J genes are TRBV29-1 and TRBJ1-4; 8 positions agree with TRBD1. The TCR comes from a young man with active or convalescent COVID-19. The material sequenced was peripheral blood. The CDR3, as DNA: TGCAGCGTGGCTGACAGGGGAAACTTGTTTTTT. Its protein product is CSVADRGNLFF.